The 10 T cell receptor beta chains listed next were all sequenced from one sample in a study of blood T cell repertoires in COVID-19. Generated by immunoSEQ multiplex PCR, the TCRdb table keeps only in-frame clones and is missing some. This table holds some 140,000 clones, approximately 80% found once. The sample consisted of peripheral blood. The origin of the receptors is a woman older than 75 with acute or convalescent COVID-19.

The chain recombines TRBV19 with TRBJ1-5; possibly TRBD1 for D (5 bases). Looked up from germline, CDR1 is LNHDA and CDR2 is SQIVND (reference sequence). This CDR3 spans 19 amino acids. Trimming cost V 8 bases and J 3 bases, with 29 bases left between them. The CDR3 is CASDAAGLTWGSNNQPQHF. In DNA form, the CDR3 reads TGTGCCAGTGACGCCGCGGGGTTGACGTGGGGGAGTAACAATCAGCCCCAGCATTTT.

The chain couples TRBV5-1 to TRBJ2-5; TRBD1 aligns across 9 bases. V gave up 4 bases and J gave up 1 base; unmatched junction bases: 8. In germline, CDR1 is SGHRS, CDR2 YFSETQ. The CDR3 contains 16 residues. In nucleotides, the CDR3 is TGCGCCAGCAGCCAGCGACAGGGGGGACTCCAAGAGACCCAGTACTTC. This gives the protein CASSQRQGGLQETQYF.

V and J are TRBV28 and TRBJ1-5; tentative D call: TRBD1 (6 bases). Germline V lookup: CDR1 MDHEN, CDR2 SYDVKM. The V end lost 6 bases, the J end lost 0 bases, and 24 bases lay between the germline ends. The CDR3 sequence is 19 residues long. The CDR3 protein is CASRHQGLRHYYSNQPQHF. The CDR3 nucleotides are TGTGCCAGCAGACATCAGGGGCTCCGGCATTATTATAGCAATCAGCCCCAGCATTTT.

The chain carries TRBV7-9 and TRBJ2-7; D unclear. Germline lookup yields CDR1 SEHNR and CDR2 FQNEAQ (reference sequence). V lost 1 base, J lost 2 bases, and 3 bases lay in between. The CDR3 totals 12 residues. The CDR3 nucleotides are TGTGCCAGCAGCTTAGTAGCCTACGAGCAGTACTTC. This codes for CASSLVAYEQYF.

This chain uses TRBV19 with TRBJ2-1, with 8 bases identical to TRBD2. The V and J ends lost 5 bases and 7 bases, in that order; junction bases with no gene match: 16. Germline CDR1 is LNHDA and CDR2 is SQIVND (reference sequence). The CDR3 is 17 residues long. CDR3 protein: CASSAGLGTRRVNEQFF. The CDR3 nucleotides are TGTGCCAGTAGTGCTGGTTTAGGGACTAGGAGGGTTAATGAGCAGTTCTTC.

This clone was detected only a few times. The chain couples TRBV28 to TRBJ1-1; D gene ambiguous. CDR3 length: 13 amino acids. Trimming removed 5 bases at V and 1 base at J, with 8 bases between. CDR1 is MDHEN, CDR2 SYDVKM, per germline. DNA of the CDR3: TGTGCCAGCAGTCCACAGTCGAACACTGAAGCTTTCTTT. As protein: CASSPQSNTEAFF.

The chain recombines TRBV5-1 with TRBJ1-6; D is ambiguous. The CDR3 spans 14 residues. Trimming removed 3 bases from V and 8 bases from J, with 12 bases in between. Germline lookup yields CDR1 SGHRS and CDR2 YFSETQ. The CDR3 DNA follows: TGCGCCAGCAGCTCCCTTAGCGGAGATTCACCCCTCCACTTT. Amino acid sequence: CASSSLSGDSPLHF.

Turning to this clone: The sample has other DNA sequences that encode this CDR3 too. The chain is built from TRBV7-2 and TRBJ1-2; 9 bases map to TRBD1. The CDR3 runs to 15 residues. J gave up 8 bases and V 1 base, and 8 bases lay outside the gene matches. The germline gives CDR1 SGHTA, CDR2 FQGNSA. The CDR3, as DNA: TGTGCCAGCAGCTTAGTTAGGGGACAGGGAGACGGCTACACCTTC. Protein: CASSLVRGQGDGYTF.

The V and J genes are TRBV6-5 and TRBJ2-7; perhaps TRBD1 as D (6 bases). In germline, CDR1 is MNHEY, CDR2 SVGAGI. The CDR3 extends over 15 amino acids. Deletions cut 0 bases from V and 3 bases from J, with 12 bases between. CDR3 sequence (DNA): TGTGCCAGCAGTTACTCGCCGGACAGCGGCTACGAGCAGTACTTC. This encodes CASSYSPDSGYEQYF.

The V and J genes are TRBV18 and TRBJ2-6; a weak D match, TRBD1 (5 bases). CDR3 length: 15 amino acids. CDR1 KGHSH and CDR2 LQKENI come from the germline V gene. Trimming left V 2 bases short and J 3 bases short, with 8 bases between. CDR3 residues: CASSPGHIGANVLTF. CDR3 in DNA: TGTGCCAGCTCACCAGGACACATTGGGGCCAACGTCCTGACTTTC.